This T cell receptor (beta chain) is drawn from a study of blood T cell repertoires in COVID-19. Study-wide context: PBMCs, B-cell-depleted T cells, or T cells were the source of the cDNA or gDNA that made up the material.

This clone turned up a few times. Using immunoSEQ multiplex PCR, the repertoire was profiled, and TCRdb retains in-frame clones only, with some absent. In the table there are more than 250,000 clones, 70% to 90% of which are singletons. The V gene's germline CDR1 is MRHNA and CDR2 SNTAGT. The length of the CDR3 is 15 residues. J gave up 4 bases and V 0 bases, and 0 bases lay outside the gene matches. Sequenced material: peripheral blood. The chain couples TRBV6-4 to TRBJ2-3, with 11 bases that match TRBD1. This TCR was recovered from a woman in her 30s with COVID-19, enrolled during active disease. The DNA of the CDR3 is TGTGCCAGCAGTGACTCGGGACAGGGGGCAGATACGCAGTATTTT. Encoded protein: CASSDSGQGADTQYF.